Below, 20 T cell receptor beta chains from the same sample are listed, as sequenced in a study of blood T cell repertoires in COVID-19. TCRdb's copy holds only in-frame clones and misses some; the assay was immunoSEQ multiplex PCR. The sample holds 150,000 to 190,000 clones, around 74% seen once. The sequenced sample consisted of peripheral blood. These receptors originate from a woman older than 75 with acute or convalescent COVID-19.

The chain couples TRBV4-3 to TRBJ2-3, with a possible D match to TRBD1 (5 bases). The CDR3 contains 13 residues. CDR1 LGHNA and CDR2 YSLEER come from the germline V gene. Trimming cost V 0 bases and J 7 bases, with 8 bases left between them. The CDR3 is CASSQDTGNTQYF. The CDR3, as DNA: TGCGCCAGCAGCCAAGATACAGGCAATACGCAGTATTTT.

This chain joins TRBV5-1 and TRBJ1-2, with a possible D match to TRBD1 (6 bases). Germline-derived CDR1 and CDR2 are SGHRS and YFSETQ. V was shortened by 6 bases and J by 7 bases, with 19 bases between the two germline ends. The CDR3 contains 14 residues. The CDR3 DNA is TGCGCCAGCACACTGGACAGCCTCTATGGTGGCTACACCTTC. Protein sequence: CASTLDSLYGGYTF.

Remarks on this clone: Its ends do not fully match the called genes, so a read error is possible. The V gene is TRBV19, the J gene TRBJ2-1; D perhaps matches TRBD2 (6 bases). CDR3 length: 15 residues. Germline V lookup: CDR1 LNHDA, CDR2 SQIVND (reference sequence). CDR3 in DNA: TGTGCCAGTAGTTGGGAGTACCCCCGGGGGAATGAACAGTTCTTC. Its protein product is CASSWEYPRGNEQFF. Full variable domain (rest looked up from reference TRBV19 and TRBJ2-1): DGGITQSPKYLFRKEGQNVTLSCEQNLNHDAMYWYRQDPGQGLRLIYYSQIVNDFQKGDIAEGYSVSREKKESFPLTVTSAQKNPTAFYLCASSWEYPRGNEQFFGPGTRLTVL.

This clone has a handful of counts. The rearrangement links TRBV9 to TRBJ2-2, with 10 bases lining up with TRBD2. The V gene end was trimmed by 0 bases and the J gene end by 5 bases; junction bases not matched to a gene: 4. The CDR3 extends over 16 amino acids. In germline, CDR1 is SGDLS, CDR2 YYNGEE. The CDR3 region is CASSVGELAGTGELFF. As DNA, the CDR3 is TGTGCCAGCAGCGTAGGAGAACTAGCGGGGACCGGGGAGCTGTTTTTT.

The chain carries TRBV6-1 and TRBJ1-3; D is possibly TRBD1 (5 bases). Trimming took off 4 bases at V and 0 bases at J, with 19 bases between the two ends. The CDR3 length is 18 residues. Per the germline V gene, CDR1 is MNHNS and CDR2 is SASEGT. Here the CDR3 DNA reads TGTGCCAGCAGTGGACGAATACCCGCAGGGATCTCTGGAAACACCATATATTTT. Translated: CASSGRIPAGISGNTIYF.

CDR3 loop: CASSSPGQGNYGYTF. The CDR3, as DNA: TGTGCCAGCAGCTCACCGGGACAGGGAAACTATGGCTACACCTTC. The chain employs TRBV3-1 (or the pseudogene TRBV3-2) and TRBJ1-2, with 9 nucleotides matching TRBD1. CDR3 length: 15 amino acids. Looked up from germline, CDR1 is LGHDT and CDR2 is YNNKEL (reference sequence). J lost 2 bases, V lost 5 bases, and 6 bases had no gene match.

J is TRBJ2-2 and V is TRBV5-1; D remains unclear. Germline V gene lookup returns CDR1 SGHRS and CDR2 YFSETQ. V lost 2 bases and J 4 bases, leaving 12 bases between the germline ends. This CDR3 is 15 amino acids long. This CDR3 reads CASSFSSMSTGELFF. DNA for the CDR3: TGCGCCAGCAGCTTCTCGTCCATGAGCACCGGGGAGCTGTTTTTT.

A few counts support this clone. The CDR3 protein is CASSSSRSRGGTEAFF. The DNA for the CDR3 is TGTGCCAGCAGCTCCTCCCGCAGTCGGGGGGGGACTGAAGCTTTCTTT. The chain recombines TRBV5-8 with TRBJ1-1, with D tentatively TRBD1 (5 bases). Germline V gene sequence: CDR1 SGHTS, CDR2 YDEGEE. Trimming stripped 3 bases from V and 5 bases from J, with 20 bases between. This CDR3 has 16 residues.

CDR3 amino acids: CASSTGANGRAYNEQFF. In nucleotides, the CDR3 is TGCGCCAGCAGCACGGGAGCCAACGGGAGGGCCTACAATGAGCAGTTCTTC. This sequence joins TRBV5-1 and TRBJ2-1; 8 bases are a match to TRBD2. This CDR3 has 17 residues. Per the germline V gene, CDR1 is SGHRS and CDR2 is YFSETQ. With 4 bases clipped from V and 2 bases from J, the junction kept 11 bases outside the gene matches.

The chain links TRBV6-5 to TRBJ1-2; possibly TRBD1 for D (6 bases). V shed 5 bases and J shed 0 bases, with 10 bases lying between them. The length of the CDR3 is 14 residues. Germline assignment: CDR1 MNHEY and CDR2 SVGAGI. CDR3 bases: TGTGCCAGCAGTCAGGGGACCACTAACTATGGCTACACCTTC. The encoded protein is CASSQGTTNYGYTF.

V gene TRBV7-8 combines with J gene TRBJ1-5, with unresolved D. CDR1 is SGHVS and CDR2 is FQNEAQ in the germline V gene. This CDR3 region has 14 residues. The V end was cut by 1 base, the J end by 1 base, with 5 bases between. CDR3 protein: CASSLVGSNQPQHF. In DNA, the CDR3 is TGTGCCAGCAGCTTAGTTGGCAGCAATCAGCCCCAGCATTTT.

The sample holds one count of this clone. V is TRBV7-9 and J is TRBJ1-2; D remains ambiguous. CDR3 size: 13 residues. V was trimmed by 3 bases and J by 8 bases, leaving 13 bases between them. The germline V gene encodes CDR1 SEHNR and CDR2 FQNEAQ (reference sequence). The CDR3 here is CASSLGGSRGYTF. CDR3 DNA: TGTGCCAGCAGCTTGGGCGGGTCCCGCGGCTACACCTTC.

The V gene is TRBV2, the J gene TRBJ2-7, with TRBD1 as a possible D gene (5 bases). The CDR3 spans 12 residues. The V gene lost 7 bases and the J gene lost 4 bases, with 11 bases spanning the gap. The germline CDR1 and CDR2 sequences are SNHLY and FYNNEI. The CDR3 spells CASNLGQYEQYF. The CDR3 nucleotides read TGTGCCAGCAATCTGGGGCAGTACGAGCAGTACTTC. The full variable domain, completed using reference TRBV2 and TRBJ2-7, is EPEVTQTPSHQVTQMGQEVILRCVPISNHLYFYWYRQILGQKVEFLVSFYNNEISEKSEIFDDQFSVERPDGSNFTLKIRSTKLEDSAMYFCASNLGQYEQYFGPGTRLTVT.

This clone showed up just a few times. V and J are TRBV30 and TRBJ1-5, with D perhaps matching TRBD1 (6 bases). Germline lookup yields CDR1 GTSNPN and CDR2 SVGIG (reference sequence). CDR3 length equals 13 residues. V shed 2 bases and J shed 5 bases, with 10 bases lying between them. CDR3 bases: TGTGCCTGGAGTAGGGGGAGTTATCAGCCCCAGCATTTT. It specifies CAWSRGSYQPQHF.

The CDR3 bases are TGTGCCAGCAGTCGTCAGGATTCAGGCACAGATACGCAGTATTTT. Translated: CASSRQDSGTDTQYF. The chain links TRBV6-5 to TRBJ2-3; D is unclear. V shed 5 bases and J shed 1 base, with 13 bases lying between them. This CDR3 has 15 residues. Germline lookup yields CDR1 MNHEY and CDR2 SVGAGI.

This clone was picked up a small number of times. The genes are TRBV7-8 and TRBJ2-5; 7 positions match TRBD1. V shed 2 bases, J shed 4 bases, and the junction held 7 bases outside the gene matches. The CDR3 covers 15 residues. From germline, CDR1 is SGHVS and CDR2 FQNEAQ. The CDR3 spells CASSLRRQGGETQYF. The CDR3 DNA reads as TGTGCCAGCAGCTTAAGGAGACAGGGTGGAGAGACCCAGTACTTC. The full variable domain, rest sourced from reference TRBV7-8 and TRBJ2-5, is GAGVSQSPRYKVAKRGQDVALRCDPISGHVSLFWYQQALGQGPEFLTYFQNEAQLDKSGLPSDRFFAERPEGSVSTLKIQRTQQEDSAVYLCASSLRRQGGETQYFGPGTRLLVL.

The chain uses TRBV27 and TRBJ2-2; D gene ambiguous. V was trimmed by 7 bases and J by 6 bases, leaving 6 bases between them. The CDR3 runs 11 residues. The germline V gene encodes CDR1 MNHEY and CDR2 SMNVEV (reference sequence). This CDR3 is CASKRSGELFF. For the CDR3, the DNA is TGTGCCAGCAAACGGTCCGGGGAGCTGTTTTTT.

V gene TRBV3-1 (or the pseudogene TRBV3-2) combines with J gene TRBJ1-6; 8 nucleotides agree with TRBD1. Germline trimming cut 5 bases from V and 8 bases from J; bases unmatched to any gene: 8. Germline values: CDR1 LGHDT, CDR2 YNNKEL (reference sequence). CDR3 length: 15 residues. The CDR3 loop reads CASSGRDRIHSPLHF. The CDR3 region has the DNA TGTGCCAGCAGCGGCCGGGACAGGATACATTCACCCCTCCACTTT.

The chain recombines TRBV2 with TRBJ1-1; D is uncertain. This CDR3 has 14 amino acids. In germline, CDR1 is SNHLY, CDR2 FYNNEI. V lost 6 bases, J lost 0 bases, and 11 bases lay in between. CDR3 region: CASSGVTLNTEAFF. DNA for the CDR3: TGTGCCAGCAGCGGAGTAACCTTGAACACTGAAGCTTTCTTT.

The rearrangement uses TRBV3-1 (or the pseudogene TRBV3-2) and TRBJ1-3; D unclear. From germline, CDR1 is LGHDT and CDR2 YNNKEL (reference sequence). Deletions cut 0 bases from V and 2 bases from J, with 8 bases between. This CDR3 has 15 residues. CDR3 sequence (DNA): TGTGCCAGCAGCCAAGATACAGTAACTGGAAACACCATATATTTT. It specifies CASSQDTVTGNTIYF.